The rows below give T cell receptor beta chains drawn from one sample of a study of cytomegalovirus exposure and HLA in healthy donors. Sequencing used immunoSEQ multiplex PCR; TCRdb keeps in-frame clones, though not all of them. This repertoire shows about 120,000 clones, roughly 87% found once; its top ten account for 1.5%. Sequencing was carried out using PBMCs. These receptors all come from a woman between 18 and 29 years old in good health and CMV-seronegative. Both conserved end residues are part of each CDR3. A D gene is named only where the DNA matches it firmly. Clone size is given for some rows only: seen once, a few or many times, or a class if the clone is expanded.

clone size	J gene	D gene	V gene	CDR3 DNA	CDR3 protein
.	TRBJ1-3	.	TRBV29-1	TGCAGCGGGGGGGATAGCTCTGGAAACACCATATATTTT	CSGGDSSGNTIYF
.	TRBJ2-1	.	TRBV19	TGTGCCAGCGGACAGTTAGCCTACAATGAGCAGTTCTTC	CASGQLAYNEQFF
.	TRBJ2-1	TRBD2	TRBV7-8	TGTGCCAGCAGCTTCGGCGGGGGGGTCTCCTACAATGAGCAGTTCTTC	CASSFGGGVSYNEQFF
.	TRBJ1-1	.	TRBV7-9	TGTGCCAGCAGCTCACCTGTTAGCGTGGGGTTCCCGAACACTGAAGCTTTCTTT	CASSSPVSVGFPNTEAFF
.	TRBJ1-4	TRBD1	TRBV7-9	TGTGCCAGCAGCTTCGTACAGGGGCTGGCTCTTGGGGGAAAACTGTTTTTT	CASSFVQGLALGGKLFF
.	TRBJ1-5	.	TRBV19	TGTGCCAGTAGTATAGAAGGGCAGGGCTTTCAGCCCCAGCATTTT	CASSIEGQGFQPQHF
once	TRBJ2-7	TRBD2	TRBV7-6	TGTGCCAGCAGCTTAGGGGGACTAGCGACTTACGAGCAGTACTTC	CASSLGGLATYEQYF
.	TRBJ1-5	TRBD1	TRBV19	TGTGCCAGTAGCACATCAGGGGGAAGCAATCAGCCCCAGCATTTT	CASSTSGGSNQPQHF
.	TRBJ1-2	.	TRBV19	TGTGCCAGTAGTATAGGGGGGGGAGCCTCTATGGTTTATGGCTACACCTTC	CASSIGGGASMVYGYTF
once	TRBJ1-2	.	TRBV7-2	TGTGCCAGCAGCTTAGCGAGGGAGGGGCTGAGCTATGGCTACACCTTC	CASSLAREGLSYGYTF
.	TRBJ2-7	TRBD1	TRBV11-2	TGTGCCACCCGAAGGGGACAGGGGGACGAGCAGTACTTC	CATRRGQGDEQYF
.	TRBJ2-5	.	TRBV5-1	TGCGCCAGCAGCTTGGGAGGACTCCAAGAGACCCAGTACTTC	CASSLGGLQETQYF
.	TRBJ2-5	.	TRBV4-1	TGCGCCAGCAGCCATCGAGCGGCCCAAGAGACCCAGTACTTC	CASSHRAAQETQYF
.	TRBJ1-1	.	TRBV27	TGTGCCAGCAGTGCGGACAGACCGAACACTGAAGCTTTCTTT	CASSADRPNTEAFF
.	TRBJ2-3	TRBD2	TRBV4-2	TGTGCCAGCAGCCCCGGTAGCGGGTACACAGATACGCAGTATTTT	CASSPGSGYTDTQYF
few	TRBJ2-2	TRBD1	TRBV6-4	TGTGCCAGCAGTGCCGGACAGGGACTTGTAACCGGGGAGCTGTTTTTT	CASSAGQGLVTGELFF
.	TRBJ2-3	.	TRBV9	TGTGCCAGCAGCGTAGAGGGAGTTAGCACAGATACGCAGTATTTT	CASSVEGVSTDTQYF
few	TRBJ2-1	.	TRBV6-1	TGTGCCAGCATAATTAGCGTTGAGTGGAATGAGCAGTTCTTC	CASIISVEWNEQFF
.	TRBJ1-2	TRBD1	TRBV2	TGTGCCAGCAGTGGGGGACAGGGATCCTATGGCTACACCTTC	CASSGGQGSYGYTF
.	TRBJ2-1	TRBD2	TRBV7-2	TGTGCCAGCAGCCCAAGAGGGAGCGGGGGGCCGTTCTGGGAGCAGTTCTTC	CASSPRGSGGPFWEQFF
.	TRBJ1-2	.	TRBV27	TGTGCCAGCAGTTTATCGAGGAGGGCTTATTATGGCTACACCTTC	CASSLSRRAYYGYTF
.	TRBJ2-7	TRBD1	TRBV5-8	TGTGCCAGCAGCTTGGTACTGGACAGGGTCCCCTACGAGCAGTACTTC	CASSLVLDRVPYEQYF
.	TRBJ1-1	.	TRBV9	TGTGCCAGCAGCGCGACAGCAGACTACACTGAAGCTTTCTTT	CASSATADYTEAFF
.	TRBJ1-1	.	TRBV5-8	TGTGCCAGCAGCTTACAGGGCCCCACGGCAGCTTTCTTT	CASSLQGPTAAFF
.	TRBJ2-2	.	TRBV2	TGTGCCAGCGGGGGGGCCGGCACCGGGGAGCTGTTTTTT	CASGGAGTGELFF
.	TRBJ1-2	.	TRBV2	TGTGCCAGCAGTGCTTGGCAAATCTATGGCTACACCTTC	CASSAWQIYGYTF
.	TRBJ2-5	.	TRBV6-1	TGTGCCAGCAGTGAAGACAGGGAGGGGACCCAGTACTTC	CASSEDREGTQYF
few	TRBJ1-1	.	TRBV5-1	TGCGCCAGCAGCTGGGGGGAGAACACTGAAGCTTTCTTT	CASSWGENTEAFF
.	TRBJ1-3	.	TRBV11-2	TGTGCCAGCAGCTTAGAGAGCCGGGTTCACTCTGGAAACACCATATATTTT	CASSLESRVHSGNTIYF
.	TRBJ2-7	.	TRBV9	TGTGCCAGCAGCGTTATCCTCTCTACCTACGAGCAGTACTTC	CASSVILSTYEQYF
few	TRBJ1-4	.	TRBV29-1	TGCAGCGGCTCGACGGGGGGGGATGAAAAACTGTTTTTT	CSGSTGGDEKLFF
.	TRBJ1-2	TRBD1	TRBV18	TGTGCCAGCTCACGGAACACGGACAGGGTCGGCTATGGCTACACCTTC	CASSRNTDRVGYGYTF
.	TRBJ2-7	.	TRBV6-1	TGTGCCAGCAGGAAGACGCAGACGACGGGCGAGCAGTACTTC	CASRKTQTTGEQYF
once	TRBJ1-1	.	TRBV6-5	TGTGCCAGCAGGAGGGGGTTGGGCACTGAAGCTTTCTTT	CASRRGLGTEAFF
.	TRBJ2-2	TRBD2	TRBV4-3	TGCGCCAGCAGCCCCATGGGAGCGGGGGTCGCCGGGGAGCTGTTTTTT	CASSPMGAGVAGELFF
.	TRBJ1-2	.	TRBV6-5	TGTGCCAGCAGTTACTCTAGAGGGTCCTATGGCTACACCTTC	CASSYSRGSYGYTF
.	TRBJ2-7	.	TRBV7-6	TGTGCCAGCAGCTTAGAAGGCAGGGTAACTTACCACGAGCAGTACTTC	CASSLEGRVTYHEQYF
.	TRBJ2-5	.	TRBV5-1	TGCGCCAGCAGCTTGGTTGGCGAGACCCAGTACTTC	CASSLVGETQYF
few	TRBJ2-7	TRBD1	TRBV18	TGTGCCAGCTCACAATATGGACAGGGGGGCGAGCAGTACTTC	CASSQYGQGGEQYF
once	TRBJ1-1	.	TRBV14	TGTGCCAGCAGCCAAGATTGGGGAGACTCTGAAGCTTTCTTT	CASSQDWGDSEAFF
.	TRBJ1-1	.	TRBV15	TGTGCCACCAAAAGAGGGCCGAACACTGAAGCTTTCTTT	CATKRGPNTEAFF
.	TRBJ2-7	.	TRBV4-2	TGTGCCAGCAGCCAAGAGGAGGGAGGCTACGAGCAGTACTTC	CASSQEEGGYEQYF
.	TRBJ1-2	.	TRBV19	TGTGCCAGTAGTATAGATCTCCTAAACTATGGCTACACCTTC	CASSIDLLNYGYTF